Shown below are 11 T cell receptor beta chains from a single sample sequenced in a study of human T cells and chemical hapten exposure (dated by TCRdb to the early 2020s). Per the publication, the time point label means: healthy volunteer bleed at 6 weeks. Total RNA was extracted from unfractionated whole blood that had been collected in Tempus Blood RNA tubes. Receptor amplification or capture employed RACE. The sample was run on a NextSeq 500. TCRdb's own reprocessing of the public reads used fastp at Q25 and MiXCR and kept productive beta chains. Each entry is one CDR3 protein sequence, shown with its most common DNA and genes. A total of 35,000 to 50,000 distinct CDR3 sequences appear in this sample, 3% to 4.5% of them only once. The ten largest make up 5.6% of the sample. Specimen: whole blood. The receptors were gathered from a human donor in good health. Some clones in this sample may be carry-over from other donors' samples.

This clonotype was detected many times. The DNA for the CDR3 is TGTGCCAGCAGTGACTCCGACACCGGGGAGCTGTTTTTT. Its translation: CASSDSDTGELFF. This chain connects TRBV6-4 to TRBJ2-2, with D hard to call. The CDR3 is 13 amino acids. Trimming left V 0 bases short and J 3 bases short, with 2 bases between. The germline V gene has CDR1 MRHNA and CDR2 SNTAGT.

This clonotype has a count of ten or more. This chain connects TRBV7-9 to TRBJ1-1; D is perhaps TRBD1 (5 bases). Trimming shortened V by 8 bases and J by 4 bases, and 23 bases separated the two germline ends. Germline lookup yields CDR1 SEHNR and CDR2 FQNEAQ (reference sequence). The CDR3 length is 16 residues. The DNA for the CDR3 is TGTGCCAGCCTTCCAAACATCCGGGGGAATCGCACTGAAGCTTTCTTT. Residues: CASLPNIRGNRTEAFF. The full variable domain, rest sourced from reference TRBV7-9 and TRBJ1-1, is DTGVSQNPRHKITKRGQNVTFRCDPISEHNRLYWYRQTLGQGPEFLTYFQNEAQLEKSRLLSDRFSAERPKGSFSTLEIQRTEQGDSAMYLCASLPNIRGNRTEAFFGQGTRLTVV.

This clonotype was found many times. The V gene is TRBV29-1, the J gene TRBJ2-3; D ambiguous. This CDR3 spans 12 amino acids. The V gene's germline CDR1 is SQVTM and CDR2 ANQGSEA. The germline V and J ends were trimmed by 6 bases and 2 bases, with 9 bases remaining between them. As DNA, the CDR3 is TGCAGCGTCGGACCGTCCACAGATACGCAGTATTTT. It is translated as CSVGPSTDTQYF.

This clonotype was detected ten times or more. The chain couples TRBV7-9 to TRBJ2-1; TRBD2 aligns across 10 bases. Germline V gene data show CDR1 as SEHNR and CDR2 as FQNEAQ (reference sequence). V dropped 6 bases and J dropped 9; count of bases not matched to a gene: 17. CDR3 length: 17 amino acids. The CDR3 region has the DNA TGTGCCAGCAGGGACGGAATAGCGGGAGGCGCCGGGATTGAGCAGTTCTTC. Translation: CASRDGIAGGAGIEQFF. Complete variable domain (other parts from reference TRBV7-9 and TRBJ2-1): DTGVSQNPRHKITKRGQNVTFRCDPISEHNRLYWYRQTLGQGPEFLTYFQNEAQLEKSRLLSDRFSAERPKGSFSTLEIQRTEQGDSAMYLCASRDGIAGGAGIEQFFGPGTRLTVL.

In this sample, this clonotype turned up many times. The chain joins TRBV12-3 or TRBV12-4 to TRBJ1-1, with D possibly TRBD1 on 6 matching bases. The CDR3 has 13 residues. V lost 3 bases, J lost 6 bases, and 11 bases lay in between. CDR3 nucleotides: TGTGCCAGCAGTTTTCGGGGGGCCGCTGAAGCTTTCTTT. Amino acid sequence: CASSFRGAAEAFF.

At least ten counts were recorded for this clonotype. This chain joins TRBV14 and TRBJ1-1; D is uncertain. V lost 3 bases to trimming and J lost 3 bases, with 11 bases between them. Germline CDR1 and CDR2: SGHDN and FVKESK. CDR3 length equals 14 residues. The CDR3 sequence is CASSQGSRYTEAFF. The CDR3 bases are TGTGCCAGCAGCCAGGGTAGTAGGTACACTGAAGCTTTCTTT.

The table lists this clonotype with many counts. This sequence joins TRBV18 and TRBJ1-5; D call uncertain. V was shortened by 2 bases and J by 3 bases, with 5 bases between the two germline ends. The germline gives CDR1 KGHSH, CDR2 LQKENI. The CDR3 is 13 amino acids. CDR3 DNA sequence: TGTGCCAGCTCACCAGGACTCAATCAGCCCCAGCATTTT. Translation: CASSPGLNQPQHF.

The table lists this clonotype with many counts. This chain uses TRBV28 with TRBJ2-5; 7 bases match TRBD1. Germline-derived CDR1 and CDR2 are MDHEN and SYDVKM. The CDR3 runs 14 residues. Germline trimming cut 4 bases from V and 2 bases from J; bases unmatched to any gene: 4. CDR3 region: CASSSPTGQETQYF. In DNA, the CDR3 is TGTGCCAGCAGTTCCCCGACAGGGCAAGAGACCCAGTACTTC.

This clonotype was seen repeatedly, ten times or more. The V and J genes are TRBV29-1 and TRBJ2-3; D is perhaps TRBD2 (5 bases). V lost 8 bases, J lost 8 bases, and 23 bases lay in between. Germline-derived CDR1 and CDR2 are SQVTM and ANQGSEA. This CDR3 comprises 14 residues. CDR3: CSLEKSKEACTQYF. DNA of the CDR3: TGCAGCCTCGAAAAGTCTAAGGAGGCTTGTACGCAGTATTTT.

This clonotype was seen only a few times. CDR3 nucleotide sequence: TGTGCCAGCAGCGACGGCACCGGGGAGCTGTTTTTT. Residues: CASSDGTGELFF. The chain links TRBV3-1 to TRBJ2-2; D remains unclear. Germline-derived CDR1 and CDR2 are LGHDT and YNNKEL (reference sequence). Trimming removed 5 bases at V and 4 bases at J, with 5 bases between. The CDR3 runs to 12 residues.

The chain couples TRBV6-5 to TRBJ1-1, with D perhaps matching TRBD1 (5 bases). This CDR3 is 15 amino acids long. Germline loops: CDR1 MNHEY, CDR2 SVGAGI. V lost 1 base and J 4 bases, leaving 13 bases between the germline ends. The DNA for the CDR3 is TGTGCCAGCAGTTACTTCCAGGGTAGGGTCACTGAAGCTTTCTTT. Translation gives CASSYFQGRVTEAFF.